These T cell receptor beta chains were read from a single sample in a study of T cell repertoires in aging, cancer and after chemotherapy. TCRdb independently ran MiXCR on the multiplex PCR reads; one entry per CDR3 protein. The sample lists 2,500 to 3,500 distinct CDR3 sequences, approximately 30% seen once, with over 11% in the top ten. The sequencing sample was made of blood. These receptors were obtained from a human donor in good health. Both conserved end residues are part of each CDR3. The D gene is left open where the match is weak. Clone size is not always given. Where it is, it says once, few, many or a class for expanded clones.

>TRBV7-3|NA|TRBJ2-1|NA
CASSLNPGKNGEQFF
TGTGCCAGCAGCTTAAACCCCGGGAAAAACGGTGAGCAGTTCTTC
>TRBV20-1|medium-sized|TRBJ2-1|NA
CSARDGSTDYNEQFF
TGCAGTGCTAGAGATGGCTCCACCGATTACAATGAGCAGTTCTTC
>TRBV6-1|medium-sized|TRBJ2-7|TRBD2
CASSPLAGTYEQYF
TGTGCCAGCAGCCCACTAGCGGGCACCTACGAGCAGTACTTC
>TRBV6-1|medium-sized|TRBJ1-6|NA
CASSPRSNNSPLHF
TGTGCCAGCAGTCCCCGATCGAATAATTCACCCCTCCACTTT
>TRBV6-5|few|TRBJ1-1|NA
CASSFPGALNTEAFF
TGTGCCAGCAGTTTCCCCGGGGCCTTGAACACTGAAGCTTTCTTT
>TRBV20-1|NA|TRBJ2-5|TRBD2
CSASSTSGEETQYF
TGCAGTGCTAGCTCGACTAGCGGAGAAGAGACCCAGTACTTC
>TRBV7-3|few|TRBJ1-1|NA
CASSQVVGANTEAFF
TGTGCCAGCAGCCAGGTTGTGGGGGCTAACACTGAAGCTTTCTTT
>TRBV7-2|large|TRBJ2-5|NA
CASSLQETQYF
TGTGCCAGCAGTTTACAAGAGACCCAGTACTTC
>TRBV19|medium-sized|TRBJ1-2|NA
CASSIQIGQHYGYTF
TGTGCCAGTAGTATTCAAATCGGACAGCACTATGGCTACACCTTC
>TRBV9|NA|TRBJ2-2|NA
CASSVVSTALITGELFF
TGTGCCAGCAGCGTAGTTTCAACGGCACTGATCACCGGGGAGCTGTTTTTT
>TRBV5-1|medium-sized|TRBJ1-4|NA
CASSSQGGGLNEKLFF
TGCGCCAGCAGCTCGCAGGGCGGTGGGCTTAATGAAAAACTGTTTTTT
>TRBV5-1|medium-sized|TRBJ1-1|NA
CASSIYRGTEAFF
TGCGCCAGCAGCATATACAGAGGCACTGAAGCTTTCTTT
>TRBV20-1|once|TRBJ2-3|TRBD2
CSASGRPHLYF
TGCAGTGCTAGCGGGAGGCCACACCTGTATTTT
>TRBV7-9|few|TRBJ1-1|NA
CASSPGNQGTEAFF
TGTGCCAGCAGCCCCGGGAACCAAGGCACTGAAGCTTTCTTT
>TRBV6-5|NA|TRBJ2-1|NA
CASTTGAGVNEQFF
TGTGCCAGCACAACGGGGGCGGGAGTCAATGAGCAGTTCTTC
>TRBV29-1|NA|TRBJ2-1|NA
CSVNDGTYNEQFF
TGCAGCGTAAACGACGGGACCTACAATGAGCAGTTCTTC
>TRBV20-1|medium-sized|TRBJ1-1|NA
CSAPGPHRDTEAFF
TGCAGTGCTCCCGGGCCTCATCGGGACACTGAAGCTTTCTTT
>TRBV12-3/TRBV12-4|medium-sized|TRBJ1-2|TRBD1
CASSDQGDSYGYTF
TGTGCCAGCAGCGACCAGGGGGACAGCTATGGCTACACCTTC
>TRBV12-3/TRBV12-4|medium-sized|TRBJ2-7|NA
CASSLEQATGGEQYF
TGTGCCAGCAGTTTGGAACAGGCAACCGGGGGCGAGCAGTACTTC
>TRBV6-5|few|TRBJ2-1|TRBD2
CASSYEGGSGSNEQFF
TGTGCCAGCAGTTACGAGGGCGGGAGCGGGAGCAATGAGCAGTTCTTC
>TRBV19|medium-sized|TRBJ2-7|NA
CATGSDSYEQYF
TGTGCCACCGGCAGCGACTCCTACGAGCAGTACTTC
>TRBV28|once|TRBJ2-1|TRBD2
CASRPIAGSYNEQFF
TGTGCCAGCAGACCTATAGCGGGATCCTACAATGAGCAGTTCTTC
>TRBV7-2|medium-sized|TRBJ2-1|TRBD1
CASSPTGGDNEQFF
TGTGCCAGCAGCCCGACAGGGGGAGACAATGAGCAGTTCTTC
>TRBV14|medium-sized|TRBJ1-2|TRBD1
CASSSRYRGLDYGYTF
TGTGCCAGCAGCAGCAGATACAGGGGGCTGGACTATGGCTACACCTTC
>TRBV7-2|NA|TRBJ2-3|TRBD2
CASSLPTSTSGDTDTQYF
TGTGCCAGCAGCTTACCCACCTCGACTAGCGGGGACACAGATACGCAGTATTTT
>TRBV5-6|NA|TRBJ1-2|NA
CASSLGRTANYGYTF
TGTGCCAGCAGCTTGGGCAGGACAGCTAACTATGGCTACACCTTC
>TRBV5-1|once|TRBJ2-5|NA
CASSLMGSHQETQYF
TGCGCCAGCAGCTTGATGGGGTCCCACCAAGAGACCCAGTACTTC
>TRBV6-5|NA|TRBJ2-1|TRBD2
CASSEGEGGGANEQFF
TGTGCCAGCAGTGAAGGGGAAGGCGGGGGGGCCAATGAGCAGTTCTTC
>TRBV7-3|NA|TRBJ1-1|NA
CASSLWGDGGNTEAFF
TGCGCCAGCAGCTTGTGGGGAGACGGGGGGAACACTGAAGCTTTCTTT
>TRBV9|NA|TRBJ2-3|NA
CASSVGARITDTQYF
TGTGCCAGCAGCGTAGGTGCCCGAATTACAGATACGCAGTATTTT
>TRBV5-4|NA|TRBJ1-5|TRBD1
CASSTGGRQPQHF
TGTGCCAGCAGCACAGGGGGCAGACAGCCCCAGCATTTT
>TRBV11-2|few|TRBJ1-6|NA
CASSFGFQGQGSPLHF
TGTGCCAGCAGCTTTGGGTTTCAGGGACAAGGTTCACCCCTCCACTTT
>TRBV27|NA|TRBJ2-7|TRBD1
CASRDRESNKQYF
TGTGCCAGCAGGGACAGGGAATCCAACAAGCAGTACTTC
>TRBV27|medium-sized|TRBJ1-2|TRBD1
CASSPRTGVIYGYTF
TGTGCCAGCAGTCCCCGGACAGGGGTAATCTATGGCTACACCTTC
>TRBV10-3|NA|TRBJ2-5|NA
CAILGDFQETQYF
TGTGCCATCCTTGGGGACTTTCAAGAGACCCAGTACTTC
>TRBV11-2|medium-sized|TRBJ2-3|TRBD2
CASSLAGRRLNTDTQYF
TGTGCCAGCAGTCTAGCGGGGAGACGATTAAACACAGATACGCAGTATTTT
>TRBV30|NA|TRBJ2-6|NA
CAWGAVLSKANVLTF
TGTGCCTGGGGGGCCGTCCTCTCTAAGGCCAACGTCCTGACTTTC
>TRBV30|medium-sized|TRBJ1-1|NA
CAWRSPGQSAFF
TGTGCCTGGAGGTCCCCCGGACAGTCGGCTTTCTTT
>TRBV6-1|medium-sized|TRBJ2-5|NA
CASSGGGGGETQYF
TGTGCCAGCAGTGGAGGGGGGGGCGGGGAGACCCAGTACTTC
>TRBV28|NA|TRBJ1-2|NA
CASSDRGGLGDYGYTF
TGTGCCAGCAGTGACCGAGGGGGATTGGGCGACTATGGCTACACCTTC